Below are 8 T cell receptor beta chains sequenced from a single sample in a study of immune heterogeneity within non-small cell lung tumors. Using 32 V and 13 J primers, multiplex PCR amplified TCR beta CDR3. One entry per CDR3 protein, called by TCRdb with MiXCR from the multiplex PCR reads. The sample consists of around 2,000 distinct CDR3 sequences, about 22% of them appearing once. Samples each supplied around 600 ng of bulk tumor genomic DNA as template. Biopsies, several per primary tumor and spaced far apart, were collected during surgery. Undergoing curative surgery were patients whose non-small cell lung cancer was untreated and newly diagnosed. The material sequenced was lung tumor tissue. Receptors originate from a woman between 45 and 65 years old with non-small cell lung cancer.

Concerning this clonotype: One base away lies a much larger clone, so this may be a sequencing read error. V is TRBV10-3 and J is TRBJ1-4; 7 bases align to TRBD1. In germline, CDR1 is ENHRY, CDR2 SYGVKD. Losses at the gene ends were 6 bases for V and 7 bases for J; bases not matched to a gene: 8. CDR3 length: 14 residues. CDR3 region: CAIRGGESSEKLFF. The CDR3 DNA follows: TGTGCCATCAGAGGGGGCGAGAGTAGTGAAAAACTGTTTTTT.

By share, this clonotype counts as large. The chain recombines TRBV6-1 with TRBJ2-6; D not certain. The CDR3 has 13 amino acids. V was shortened by 8 bases and J by 0 bases, with 5 bases between the two germline ends. Germline CDR1 is MNHNS and CDR2 is SASEGT. As DNA, the CDR3 is TGTGCCAGCCGGTACTCTGGGGCCAACGTCCTGACTTTC. It translates to CASRYSGANVLTF.

V and J are TRBV5-6 and TRBJ1-5; D is undetermined. CDR1 and CDR2 from the germline V gene are SGHDT and YYEEEE. Trimming pared 2 bases from V and 4 bases from J, leaving 13 bases between. The CDR3 contains 15 residues. The CDR3 bases are TGTGCCAGCAGCTTAGCGGAGGGAGATAATCAGCCCCAGCATTTT. It translates to CASSLAEGDNQPQHF.

With regard to this clonotype: A much larger clone is a single base away; this may be a read error. The V call is TRBV27, the J call TRBJ1-6, with D possibly TRBD1 on 6 matching bases. V lost 6 bases to trimming and J lost 10 bases, with 16 bases between them. Germline V gene lookup returns CDR1 MNHEY and CDR2 SMNVEV (reference sequence). This CDR3 is 14 amino acids long. The CDR3 DNA reads as TGTGCCAGCAGGAACAGGGCAGTTGGATCACCCCTCCACTTT. It is translated as CASRNRAVGSPLHF.

In its sample, this clonotype ranks as medium-sized. The chain uses TRBV7-2 and TRBJ1-6; D is possibly TRBD1 (5 bases). The V and J ends lost 1 base and 9 bases respectively, with 13 bases between them. The CDR3 length is 15 residues. Germline loops: CDR1 SGHTA, CDR2 FQGNSA. This CDR3 is CASSLDPRGGSPLHF. The CDR3 region has the DNA TGTGCCAGCAGCTTAGACCCACGGGGGGGTTCACCCCTCCACTTT.

This clonotype is large in the sample. The chain uses TRBV7-9 and TRBJ2-7; D is tentatively TRBD1 or TRBD2 (6 bases each). The CDR3 is 14 amino acids. The ends were cut back, 5 bases at V and 3 bases at J, with 14 bases in the middle. Germline V gene sequence: CDR1 SEHNR, CDR2 FQNEAQ (reference sequence). The chain's CDR3 is CASSLGGTNYEQYF. The CDR3 DNA is TGTGCCAGCAGCCTTGGGGGGACAAACTACGAGCAGTACTTC.

This clonotype is classed as medium-sized. The chain uses TRBV20-1 and TRBJ1-1; 7 bases are shared with TRBD1. Germline loops: CDR1 DFQATT, CDR2 SNEGSKA (reference sequence). With 0 bases clipped from V and 6 bases from J, the junction kept 16 bases outside the gene matches. The CDR3 is 17 amino acids. In DNA, the CDR3 is TGCAGTGCTAGAGATGAGGGACAGACGGGAAGCCTGCCTGAAGCTTTCTTT. Its translation is CSARDEGQTGSLPEAFF.

This clonotype was counted between two and nine times. The rearrangement joins TRBV5-1 to TRBJ2-5; D might be TRBD2 (5 bases). Looked up from germline, CDR1 is SGHRS and CDR2 is YFSETQ. This CDR3 contains 16 residues. V lost 0 bases to trimming and J lost 3 bases, with 15 bases between them. Here the CDR3 DNA reads TGCGCCAGCAGCTTGGAGTCGCGGACTCCGAAAGAGACCCAGTACTTC. Protein: CASSLESRTPKETQYF.